The clone carrying this T cell receptor (beta chain) occurred once. The target antigen is unknown. These data belong to a study of beta chain features in type 1 diabetes. Using CD45RO/CCR7/CD25/CD127/CD95/CD27, CD4+ naive, central memory, regulatory and stem cell-like memory cells were sorted. Notes on the study in general: Sequencing of cDNA might inflate the share of cells that strongly express TCR. The similarity of naive, central memory and Treg TCRB repertoires appeared greater among patients than among healthy donors.

cDNA synthesis used the whole RNA isolate, giving expressed TCRB sequences. The protocol was immunoSEQ multiplex PCR, while the TCRdb copy is restricted to in-frame clones and leaves out a portion. The data show about 240,000 clones, roughly 30% seen once. Sequenced input: central memory CD4+ T cells from blood. The sequence was obtained from a man younger than 40 in good health.

The CDR3 loop is CASSHALRGQETQYF. The CDR3 DNA is TGCGCCAGCAGCCACGCCCTCCGGGGGCAAGAGACCCAGTACTTC. The rearrangement uses TRBV4-3 and TRBJ2-5, with TRBD2 as a possible D gene (6 bases). V was shortened by 3 bases and J by 2 bases, with 13 bases between the two germline ends. This CDR3 comprises 15 residues. CDR1 is LGHNA and CDR2 is YSLEER in the germline V gene.